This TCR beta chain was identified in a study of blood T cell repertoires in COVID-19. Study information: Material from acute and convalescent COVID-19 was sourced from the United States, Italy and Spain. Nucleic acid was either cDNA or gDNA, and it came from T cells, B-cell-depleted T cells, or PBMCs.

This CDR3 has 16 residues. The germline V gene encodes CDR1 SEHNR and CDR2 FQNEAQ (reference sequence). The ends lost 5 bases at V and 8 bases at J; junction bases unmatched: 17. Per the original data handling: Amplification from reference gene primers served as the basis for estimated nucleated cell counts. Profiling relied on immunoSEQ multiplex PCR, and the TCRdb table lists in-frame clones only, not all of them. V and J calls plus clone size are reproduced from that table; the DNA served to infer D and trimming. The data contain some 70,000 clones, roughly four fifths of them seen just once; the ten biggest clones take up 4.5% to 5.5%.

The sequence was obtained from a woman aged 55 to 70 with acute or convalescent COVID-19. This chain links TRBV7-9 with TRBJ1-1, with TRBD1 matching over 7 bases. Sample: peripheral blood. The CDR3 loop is CASSPFTGTAELEAFF. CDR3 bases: TGTGCCAGCAGCCCCTTTACCGGGACAGCAGAGTTAGAAGCTTTCTTT.